The 7 T cell receptor beta chains presented below share a single source sample, sequenced in a study of blood T cell repertoires in COVID-19. Data came from immunoSEQ multiplex PCR; TCRdb stores just in-frame clones and leaves some out. This table has 70,000 to 95,000 clones, 84% appearing once. Sequenced sample: peripheral blood. All receptors come from a woman between 50 and 59 years old with acute or convalescent COVID-19.

This clone was found once. This sequence joins TRBV2 and TRBJ1-2; TRBD1 agrees at 8 bases. With 6 bases clipped from V and 2 bases from J, the junction kept 8 bases outside the gene matches. The germline CDR1 and CDR2 sequences are SNHLY and FYNNEI. The CDR3 sequence is 15 residues long. CDR3 sequence (DNA): TGTGCCAGCAGGGAGACAGGGGTGCTCAACTATGGCTACACCTTC. Encoded protein: CASRETGVLNYGYTF.

V is TRBV7-2 and J is TRBJ2-2; 8 nucleotides agree with TRBD2. J gave up 4 bases and V 6 bases, and 7 bases lay outside the gene matches. The germline CDR1 and CDR2 sequences are SGHTA and FQGNSA. The CDR3 is 15 residues long. CDR3 DNA sequence: TGTGCCAGCAGTACGGGGGGGAGTCCCACCGGGGAGCTGTTTTTT. Protein: CASSTGGSPTGELFF.

A single count supports this clone. The rearrangement links TRBV18 to TRBJ1-1, with a possible D match to TRBD1 (6 bases). Trimming removed 5 bases from V and 0 bases from J, with 13 bases in between. Germline lookup yields CDR1 KGHSH and CDR2 LQKENI. The CDR3 has 15 residues. CDR3 DNA sequence: TGTGCCAGCTCAGGGACATTCAGGATGAACACTGAAGCTTTCTTT. Protein product: CASSGTFRMNTEAFF.

The sample holds one count of this clone. The J gene is TRBJ1-1, the V gene TRBV2; weak D call: TRBD1 (6 bases). The V end lost 6 bases, the J end lost 5 bases, and 16 bases lay between the germline ends. Per the germline V gene, CDR1 is SNHLY and CDR2 is FYNNEI. The CDR3 totals 14 residues. The CDR3 loop is CASSRDNTATEAFF. The DNA of the CDR3 is TGTGCCAGCAGCCGGGACAACACAGCAACTGAAGCTTTCTTT.

This clone was counted a few times. The chain links TRBV11-3 to TRBJ2-1; D call uncertain. V was shortened by 2 bases and J by 4 bases, with 6 bases between the two germline ends. CDR1 and CDR2 (germline): SGHNT, YENEEA. The CDR3 runs to 13 residues. The CDR3 loop is CASSLFPYNEQFF. The CDR3 nucleotides read TGTGCCAGCAGCTTATTTCCGTACAATGAGCAGTTCTTC.

J is TRBJ2-7 and V is TRBV4-2, with 8 bases fitting TRBD2. After removal of 0 bases from V and 4 bases from J, the junction contained 5 bases not matched to a gene. CDR3 length equals 15 residues. Germline CDR1 and CDR2: LGHNA and YNFKEQ. CDR3 in amino acids: CASSQDTSGDYEQYF. The CDR3 DNA follows: TGTGCCAGCAGCCAAGATACTAGCGGTGATTACGAGCAGTACTTC.

The CDR3 coding sequence is TGCGCCAGCAGCTTGGGGGGGACTTTCAATGAGCAGTTCTTC. Translating it yields CASSLGGTFNEQFF. The V call is TRBV5-1, the J call TRBJ2-1, with D maybe TRBD2 (6 bases). V lost 0 bases to trimming and J lost 6 bases, with 10 bases between them. The CDR3 sequence is 14 residues long. The germline gives CDR1 SGHRS, CDR2 YFSETQ.